This note documents a single TCR beta chain sequence. These data belong to a study of blood T cell repertoires in COVID-19. About the study: Acute and convalescent COVID-19 specimens originated in the United States, Italy and Spain. T cells, B-cell-depleted T cells, or PBMCs supplied cDNA or gDNA.

TCRdb's copy holds only in-frame clones and misses some; the assay was immunoSEQ multiplex PCR. The data hold about 400,000 clones, with around 84% observed a single time. V lost 7 bases, J lost 5 bases, and 8 bases stayed unmatched. This CDR3 is built from 14 residues. Germline CDR1 GTSNPN, CDR2 SVGIG (reference sequence). This clonotype was obtained from a human donor in a cohort sampled during active COVID-19. The chain combines TRBV30 with TRBJ1-6; TRBD1 matches 7 bases. Sequenced input: peripheral blood. The CDR3 region has the DNA TGTGCCTCTTCAGCCGGGACAGATAATTCACCCCTCCACTTT. Amino acid sequence: CASSAGTDNSPLHF.